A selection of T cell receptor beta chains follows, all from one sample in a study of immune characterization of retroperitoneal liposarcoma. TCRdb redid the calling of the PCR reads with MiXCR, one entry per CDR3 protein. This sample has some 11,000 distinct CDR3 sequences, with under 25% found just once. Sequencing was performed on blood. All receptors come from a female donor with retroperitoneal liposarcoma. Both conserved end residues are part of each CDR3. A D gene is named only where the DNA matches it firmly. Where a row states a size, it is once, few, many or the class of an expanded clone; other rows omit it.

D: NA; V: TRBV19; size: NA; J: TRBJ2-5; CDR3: CASTLSGTFQETQYF; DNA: TGTGCCAGTACTCTCTCTGGGACATTCCAAGAGACCCAGTACTTC
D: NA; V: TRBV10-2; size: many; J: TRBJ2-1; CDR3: CASRNPSVDEQFF; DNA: TGCGCCAGCAGGAATCCTAGCGTCGATGAGCAGTTCTTC
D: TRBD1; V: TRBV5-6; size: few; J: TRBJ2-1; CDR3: CASSLGTGRNNEQFF; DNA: TGTGCCAGCAGCCTCGGGACAGGGCGAAACAATGAGCAGTTCTTC
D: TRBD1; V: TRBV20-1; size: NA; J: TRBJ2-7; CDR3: CSATDRGGYEQYF; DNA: TGCAGTGCTACCGACAGGGGTGGCTACGAGCAGTACTTC
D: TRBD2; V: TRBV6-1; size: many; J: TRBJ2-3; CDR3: CASRREGTDTQYF; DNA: TGTGCCAGCAGGCGGGAGGGCACAGATACGCAGTATTTT
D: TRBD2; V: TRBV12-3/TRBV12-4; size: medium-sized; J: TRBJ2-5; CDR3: CASTGLAEERETQYF; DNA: TGTGCCAGCACCGGACTAGCGGAGGAGAGGGAGACCCAGTACTTC
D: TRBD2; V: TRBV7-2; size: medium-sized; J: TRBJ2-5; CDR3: CASSLGGTSGGGETQYF; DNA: TGTGCCAGCAGCTTAGGGGGGACTAGCGGGGGGGGAGAGACCCAGTACTTC
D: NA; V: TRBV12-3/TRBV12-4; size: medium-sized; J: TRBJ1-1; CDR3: CASSLGQNTEAFF; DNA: TGTGCCAGCAGTTTAGGACAGAACACTGAAGCTTTCTTT
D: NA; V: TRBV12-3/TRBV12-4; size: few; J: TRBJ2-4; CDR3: CASSLAEGVHEQYF; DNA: TGTGCCAGCAGTTTAGCGGAAGGGGTCCATGAGCAGTACTTC
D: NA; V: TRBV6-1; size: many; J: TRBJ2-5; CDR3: CASSGQQETQYF; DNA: TGTGCCAGCTCCGGACAGCAAGAGACCCAGTACTTC
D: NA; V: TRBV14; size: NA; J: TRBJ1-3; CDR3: CASSQDVGASGNTIYF; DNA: TGTGCCAGCAGCCAAGATGTCGGAGCCTCTGGAAACACCATATATTTT
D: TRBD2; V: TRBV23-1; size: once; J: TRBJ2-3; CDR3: CASSQSNGRAEFFGTDTQYF; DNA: TGCGCCAGCAGTCAATCGAACGGGAGGGCCGAGTTTTTCGGCACAGATACGCAGTATTTT
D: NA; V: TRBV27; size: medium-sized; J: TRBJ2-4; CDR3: CASSPLGESKNIQYF; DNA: TGTGCCAGCAGTCCCCTTGGGGAGTCCAAAAACATTCAGTACTTC
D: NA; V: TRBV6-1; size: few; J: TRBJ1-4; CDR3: CASSEGQGNEKLFF; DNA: TGTGCCAGCAGTGAAGGGCAGGGTAATGAAAAACTGTTTTTT
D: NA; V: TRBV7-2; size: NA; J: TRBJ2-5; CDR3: CASSWAAQETQYF; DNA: TGTGCCAGCAGCTGGGCAGCTCAAGAGACCCAGTACTTC
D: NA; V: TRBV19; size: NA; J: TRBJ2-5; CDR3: CASSRSGEETQYF; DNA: TGTGCCAGTAGCCGATCGGGGGAAGAGACCCAGTACTTC
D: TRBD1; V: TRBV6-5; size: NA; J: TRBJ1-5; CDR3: CASSSRQGADQPQHF; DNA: TGTGCCAGCAGTTCCCGACAGGGGGCTGATCAGCCCCAGCATTTT
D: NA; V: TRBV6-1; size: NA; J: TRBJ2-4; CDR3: CASNRRGASRPFF; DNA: TGTGCCAGCAATCGTAGAGGGGCTAGCCGGCCGTTCTTC
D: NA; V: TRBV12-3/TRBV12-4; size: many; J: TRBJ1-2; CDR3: CASSLGGGYTF; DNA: TGTGCCAGCAGTTTAGGAGGCGGCTACACCTTC
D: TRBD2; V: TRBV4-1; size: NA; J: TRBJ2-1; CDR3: CASSPRTSGGNEQFF; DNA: TGTGCCAGCAGCCCCAGGACTAGCGGAGGCAATGAGCAGTTCTTC
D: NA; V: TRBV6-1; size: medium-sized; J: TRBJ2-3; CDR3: CASRGTYHSTDTQYF; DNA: TGTGCCAGCAGGGGGACCTACCATAGCACAGATACGCAGTATTTT
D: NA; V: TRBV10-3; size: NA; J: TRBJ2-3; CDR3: CAISERSLKDTGDTQYF; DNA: TGTGCCATCAGTGAGCGCTCACTTAAGGATACAGGAGATACGCAGTATTTT
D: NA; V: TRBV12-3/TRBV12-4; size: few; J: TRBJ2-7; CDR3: CASSLRTGRSGEQYF; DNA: TGTGCCAGCAGTCTCAGAACAGGGAGGTCGGGCGAGCAGTACTTC
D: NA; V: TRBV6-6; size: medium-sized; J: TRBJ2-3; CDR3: CASSLGTQYF; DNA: TGTGCCAGCAGTCTGGGTACGCAGTATTTT
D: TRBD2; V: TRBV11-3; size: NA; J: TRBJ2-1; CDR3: CASSLEQVAGYNEQFF; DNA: TGTGCCAGCAGCTTAGAACAGGTAGCGGGCTACAATGAGCAGTTCTTC
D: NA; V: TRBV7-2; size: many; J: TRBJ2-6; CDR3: CASSLTVGSGANVLTF; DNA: TGTGCCAGCAGCTTGACAGTCGGGTCTGGGGCCAACGTCCTGACTTTC
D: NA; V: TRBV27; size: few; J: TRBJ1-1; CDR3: CASSLSAGTLNTEAFF; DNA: TGTGCCAGCAGTTTATCCGCCGGGACCTTGAACACTGAAGCTTTCTTT
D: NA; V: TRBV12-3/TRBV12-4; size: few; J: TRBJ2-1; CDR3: CASSLGTEYYEQFF; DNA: TGTGCCAGCAGTTTAGGGACAGAATACTACGAGCAGTTCTTC
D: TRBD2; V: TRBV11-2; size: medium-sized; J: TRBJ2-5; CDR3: CASSGGLARQETQYF; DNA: TGTGCCAGCAGCGGAGGACTAGCGAGGCAAGAGACCCAGTACTTC
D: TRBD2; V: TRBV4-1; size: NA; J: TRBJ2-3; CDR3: CASSQPRLAGEDTQYF; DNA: TGCGCCAGCAGCCAGCCCCGACTAGCGGGAGAAGATACGCAGTATTTT
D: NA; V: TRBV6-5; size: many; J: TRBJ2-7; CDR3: CASSYRGQSYEQYF; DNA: TGTGCCAGCAGTTACAGGGGCCAGTCCTACGAGCAGTACTTC
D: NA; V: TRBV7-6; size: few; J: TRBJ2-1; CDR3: CASSSDTYNEQFF; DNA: TGTGCCAGCAGCTCTGACACCTACAATGAGCAGTTCTTC
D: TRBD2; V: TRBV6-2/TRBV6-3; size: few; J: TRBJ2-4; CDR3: CASARRLALTLPYNEQYF; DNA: TGTGCCAGCGCCCGGAGACTAGCGCTAACGCTACCCTACAATGAGCAGTACTTC
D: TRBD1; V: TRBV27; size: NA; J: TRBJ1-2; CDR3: CASSPAGQGANGYTF; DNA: TGTGCCAGCAGTCCGGCGGGACAGGGGGCGAATGGCTACACCTTC
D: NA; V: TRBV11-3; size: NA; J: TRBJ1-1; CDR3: CASNRGGVDTEAFF; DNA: TGTGCCAGCAACCGCGGGGGGGTGGACACTGAAGCTTTCTTT
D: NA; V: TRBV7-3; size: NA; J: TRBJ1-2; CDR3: CASSRTGAPRDYGYTF; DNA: TGTGCCAGCAGTCGCACCGGGGCCCCTAGGGACTATGGCTACACCTTC
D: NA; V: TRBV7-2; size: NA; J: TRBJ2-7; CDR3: CASSLTGVEQYF; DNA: TGTGCCAGCAGCTTGACGGGAGTTGAGCAGTACTTC
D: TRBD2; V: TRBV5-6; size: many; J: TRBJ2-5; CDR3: CASSLRSGSWQETQYF; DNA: TGTGCCAGCAGCTTGAGAAGCGGGAGTTGGCAAGAGACCCAGTACTTC
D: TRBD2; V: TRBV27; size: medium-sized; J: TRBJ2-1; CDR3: CASSLSTSGGKNEQFF; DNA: TGTGCCAGCAGTCTAAGTACTAGCGGGGGGAAGAATGAGCAGTTCTTC
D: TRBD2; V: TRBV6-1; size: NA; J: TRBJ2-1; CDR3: CASSQTGTSGADEQFF; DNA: TGTGCCAGCAGTCAAACAGGAACCAGCGGGGCGGACGAGCAGTTCTTC
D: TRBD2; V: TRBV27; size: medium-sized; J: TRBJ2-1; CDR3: CASGMTSIDEQFF; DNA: TGTGCCAGCGGGATGACTAGCATAGATGAGCAGTTCTTC